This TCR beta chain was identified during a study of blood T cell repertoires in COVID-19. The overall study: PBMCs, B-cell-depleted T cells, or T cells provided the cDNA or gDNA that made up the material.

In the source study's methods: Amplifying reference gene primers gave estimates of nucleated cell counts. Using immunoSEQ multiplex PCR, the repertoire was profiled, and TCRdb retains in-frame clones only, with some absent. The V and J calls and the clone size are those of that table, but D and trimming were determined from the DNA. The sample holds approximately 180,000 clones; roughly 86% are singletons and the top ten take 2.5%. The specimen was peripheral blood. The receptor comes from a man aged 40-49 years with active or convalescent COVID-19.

For the CDR3, the DNA is TGTGCCAGCAGTTCTGACAGCCTCTATGGCTACACCTTC. This sequence encodes CASSSDSLYGYTF. The V call is TRBV5-4, the J call TRBJ1-2, with a tentative D call TRBD1 (5 bases). Germline CDR1 SGHNT, CDR2 YYREEE (reference sequence). V was shortened by 5 bases and J by 4 bases, with 12 bases between the two germline ends. This CDR3 region has 13 residues.